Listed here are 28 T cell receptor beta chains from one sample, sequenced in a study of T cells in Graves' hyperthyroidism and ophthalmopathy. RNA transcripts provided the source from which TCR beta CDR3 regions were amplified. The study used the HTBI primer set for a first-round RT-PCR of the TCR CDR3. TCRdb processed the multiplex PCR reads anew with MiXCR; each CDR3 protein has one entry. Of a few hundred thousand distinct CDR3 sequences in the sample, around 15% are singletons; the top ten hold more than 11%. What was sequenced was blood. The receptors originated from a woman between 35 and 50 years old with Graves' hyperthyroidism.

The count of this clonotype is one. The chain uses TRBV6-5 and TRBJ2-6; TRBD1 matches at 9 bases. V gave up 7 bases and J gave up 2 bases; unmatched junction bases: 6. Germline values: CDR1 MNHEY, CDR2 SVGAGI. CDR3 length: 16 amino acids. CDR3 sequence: CASNSQGAPGANVLTF. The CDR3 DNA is TGTGCCAGCAATTCACAGGGGGCGCCTGGGGCCAACGTCCTGACTTTC.

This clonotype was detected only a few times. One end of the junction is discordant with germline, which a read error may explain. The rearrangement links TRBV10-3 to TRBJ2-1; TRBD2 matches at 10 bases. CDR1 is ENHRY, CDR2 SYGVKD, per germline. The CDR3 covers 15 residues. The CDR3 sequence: CASSFPSGSPNEQFF. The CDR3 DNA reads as TGTGCCAGCAGTTTCCCTAGCGGGAGTCCCAATGAGCAGTTCTTC.

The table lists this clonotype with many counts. The CDR3: CASSYSSTADSPLHF. In DNA, the CDR3 is TGTGCCAGCAGTTACTCGTCAACAGCCGATTCACCCCTCCACTTT. This rearrangement joins TRBV6-6 to TRBJ1-6; D uncertain. V shed 0 bases and J shed 8 bases, with 11 bases lying between them. CDR1 and CDR2 from the germline V gene are MNHNY and SVGAGI (reference sequence). The CDR3 covers 15 residues.

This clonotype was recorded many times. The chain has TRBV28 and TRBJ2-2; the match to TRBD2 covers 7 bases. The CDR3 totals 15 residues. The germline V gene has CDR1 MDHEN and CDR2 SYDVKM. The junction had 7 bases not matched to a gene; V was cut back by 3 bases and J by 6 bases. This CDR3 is CASSFELAIPGELFF. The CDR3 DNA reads TGTGCCAGCAGTTTTGAACTAGCGATCCCCGGGGAGCTGTTTTTT. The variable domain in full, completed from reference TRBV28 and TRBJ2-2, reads DVKVTQSSRYLVKRTGEKVFLECVQDMDHENMFWYRQDPGLGLRLIYFSYDVKMKEKGDIPEGYSVSREKKERFSLILESASTNQTSMYLCASSFELAIPGELFFGEGSRLTVL.

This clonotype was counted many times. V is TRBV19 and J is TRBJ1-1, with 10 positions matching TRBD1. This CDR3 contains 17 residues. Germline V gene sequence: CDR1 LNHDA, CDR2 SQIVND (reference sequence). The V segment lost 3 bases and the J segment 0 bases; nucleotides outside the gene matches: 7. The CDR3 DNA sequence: TGTGCCAGTAGTATCCGGGACAGGGGTTCTCTGAACACTGAAGCTTTCTTT. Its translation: CASSIRDRGSLNTEAFF.

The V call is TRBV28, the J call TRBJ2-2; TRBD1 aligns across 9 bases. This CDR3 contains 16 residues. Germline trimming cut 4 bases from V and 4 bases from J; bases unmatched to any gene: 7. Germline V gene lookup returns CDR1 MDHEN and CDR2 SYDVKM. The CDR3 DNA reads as TGTGCCAGCAGTTCCCCACAGGGGGCGGGCACCGGGGAGCTGTTTTTT. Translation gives CASSSPQGAGTGELFF.

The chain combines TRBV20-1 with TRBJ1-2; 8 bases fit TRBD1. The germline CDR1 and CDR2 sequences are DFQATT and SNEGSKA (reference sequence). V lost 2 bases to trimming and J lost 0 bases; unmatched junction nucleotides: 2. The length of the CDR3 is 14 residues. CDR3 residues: CSARRQGTNYGYTF. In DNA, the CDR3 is TGCAGTGCTAGACGACAGGGGACTAACTATGGCTACACCTTC.

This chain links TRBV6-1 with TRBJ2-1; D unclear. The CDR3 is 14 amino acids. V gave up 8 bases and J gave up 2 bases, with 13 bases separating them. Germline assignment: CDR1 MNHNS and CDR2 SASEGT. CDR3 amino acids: CASLLEIAYNEQFF. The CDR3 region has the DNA TGTGCCAGCCTTTTGGAAATTGCCTACAATGAGCAGTTCTTC.

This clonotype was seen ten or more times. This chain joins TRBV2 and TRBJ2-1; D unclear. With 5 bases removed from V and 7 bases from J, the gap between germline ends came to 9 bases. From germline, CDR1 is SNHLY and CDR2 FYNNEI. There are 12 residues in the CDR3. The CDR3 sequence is CASSPFMNEQFF. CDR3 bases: TGTGCCAGCAGTCCCTTTATGAATGAGCAGTTCTTC.

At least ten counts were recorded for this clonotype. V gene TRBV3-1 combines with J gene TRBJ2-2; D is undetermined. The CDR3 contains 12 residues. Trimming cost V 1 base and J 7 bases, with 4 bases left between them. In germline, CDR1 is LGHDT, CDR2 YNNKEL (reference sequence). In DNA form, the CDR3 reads TGTGCCAGCAGCCAAGGGGTCGGGGAGCTGTTTTTT. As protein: CASSQGVGELFF.

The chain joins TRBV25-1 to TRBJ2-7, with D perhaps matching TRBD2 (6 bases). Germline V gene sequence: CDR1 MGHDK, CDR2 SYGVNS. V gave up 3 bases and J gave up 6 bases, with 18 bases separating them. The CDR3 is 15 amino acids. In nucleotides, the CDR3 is TGTGCCAGCAGTGAGTCGGGGGTGGTGACTTTCGAGCAGTACTTC. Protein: CASSESGVVTFEQYF.

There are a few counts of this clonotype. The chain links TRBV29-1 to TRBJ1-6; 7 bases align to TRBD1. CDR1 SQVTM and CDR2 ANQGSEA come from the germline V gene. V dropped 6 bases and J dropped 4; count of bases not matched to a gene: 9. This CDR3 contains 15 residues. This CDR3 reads CSVRQGDLYNSPLHF. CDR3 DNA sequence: TGCAGCGTCAGACAGGGCGATCTTTATAATTCACCCCTCCACTTT.

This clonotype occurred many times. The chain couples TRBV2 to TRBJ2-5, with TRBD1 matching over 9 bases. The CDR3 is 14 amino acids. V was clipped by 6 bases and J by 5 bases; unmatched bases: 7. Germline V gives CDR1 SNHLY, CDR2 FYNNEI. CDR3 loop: CASREQGAEETQYF. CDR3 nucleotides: TGTGCCAGCAGAGAACAGGGGGCGGAGGAGACCCAGTACTTC.

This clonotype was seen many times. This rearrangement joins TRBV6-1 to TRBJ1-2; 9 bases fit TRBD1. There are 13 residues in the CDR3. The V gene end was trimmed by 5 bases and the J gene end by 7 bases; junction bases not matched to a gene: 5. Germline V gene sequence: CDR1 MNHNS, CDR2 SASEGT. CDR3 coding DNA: TGTGCCAGCAGTTTTCGACAGGGGGGTGGCTACACCTTC. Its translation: CASSFRQGGGYTF.

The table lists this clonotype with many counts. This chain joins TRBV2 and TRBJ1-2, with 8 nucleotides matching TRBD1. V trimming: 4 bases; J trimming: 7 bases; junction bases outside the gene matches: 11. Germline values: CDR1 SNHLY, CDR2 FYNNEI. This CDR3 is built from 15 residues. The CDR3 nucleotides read TGTGCCAGCAGTGTCGATACAGGGGGAGGTGGTGGCTACACCTTC. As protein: CASSVDTGGGGGYTF.

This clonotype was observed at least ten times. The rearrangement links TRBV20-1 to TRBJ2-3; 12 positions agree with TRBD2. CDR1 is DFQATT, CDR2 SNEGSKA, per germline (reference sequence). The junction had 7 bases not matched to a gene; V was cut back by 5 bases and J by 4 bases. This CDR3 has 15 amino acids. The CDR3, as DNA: TGCAGTGCTGGCAGACTAGCGGGAGTGGCAGATACGCAGTATTTT. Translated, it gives CSAGRLAGVADTQYF.

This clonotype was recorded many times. Here the CDR3 DNA reads TGTGCCAGCTCACCCGACCGAGTAGCTACCTACGAGCAGTACTTC. This sequence encodes CASSPDRVATYEQYF. The chain recombines TRBV18 with TRBJ2-7, with D unresolved. Looked up from germline, CDR1 is KGHSH and CDR2 is LQKENI. This CDR3 contains 15 residues. Trimming took off 3 bases at V and 2 bases at J, with 14 bases between the two ends.

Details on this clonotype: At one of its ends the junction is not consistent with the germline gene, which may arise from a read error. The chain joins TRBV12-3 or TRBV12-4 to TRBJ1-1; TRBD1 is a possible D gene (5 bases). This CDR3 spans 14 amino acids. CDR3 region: CSSSFGTVNTEAFF. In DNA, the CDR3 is TGTTCCAGCAGTTTCGGGACGGTGAACACTGAAGCTTTCTTT.

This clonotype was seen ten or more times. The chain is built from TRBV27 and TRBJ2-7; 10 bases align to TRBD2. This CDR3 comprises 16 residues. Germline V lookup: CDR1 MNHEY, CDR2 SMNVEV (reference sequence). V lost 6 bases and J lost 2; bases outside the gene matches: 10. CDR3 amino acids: CASSLGRTSGAYEQYF. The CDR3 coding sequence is TGTGCCAGCAGCTTAGGCAGGACTAGCGGCGCCTACGAGCAGTACTTC.

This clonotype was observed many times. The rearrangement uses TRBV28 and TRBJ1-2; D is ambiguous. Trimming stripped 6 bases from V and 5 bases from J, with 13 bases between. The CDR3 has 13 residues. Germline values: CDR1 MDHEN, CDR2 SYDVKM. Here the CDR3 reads CASRLGRAYGYTF. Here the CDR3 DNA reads TGTGCCAGCAGACTCGGACGCGCTTATGGCTACACCTTC.

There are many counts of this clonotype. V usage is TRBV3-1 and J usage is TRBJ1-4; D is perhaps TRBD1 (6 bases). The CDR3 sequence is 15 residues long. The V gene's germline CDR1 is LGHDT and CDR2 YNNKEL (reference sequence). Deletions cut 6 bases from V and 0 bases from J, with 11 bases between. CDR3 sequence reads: CASRNRVATNEKLFF. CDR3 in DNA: TGTGCCAGCAGAAACAGGGTGGCAACTAATGAAAAACTGTTTTTT.

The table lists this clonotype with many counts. CDR3 sequence (DNA): TGTGCCAGCAGTGAATGGGGACAGGGGAATGAGCAGTTCTTC. Its translation is CASSEWGQGNEQFF. V usage is TRBV2 and J usage is TRBJ2-1, with TRBD1 identical over 10 bases. With V trimmed by 2 bases and J by 7 bases, 2 bases remained unmatched. The CDR3 is 14 residues long. Germline V gene data show CDR1 as SNHLY and CDR2 as FYNNEI.

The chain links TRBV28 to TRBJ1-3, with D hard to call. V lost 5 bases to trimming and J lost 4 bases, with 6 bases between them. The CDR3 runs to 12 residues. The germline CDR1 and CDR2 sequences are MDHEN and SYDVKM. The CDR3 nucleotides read TGTGCCAGCAGTCCCCCGGGAAACACCATATATTTT. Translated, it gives CASSPPGNTIYF.

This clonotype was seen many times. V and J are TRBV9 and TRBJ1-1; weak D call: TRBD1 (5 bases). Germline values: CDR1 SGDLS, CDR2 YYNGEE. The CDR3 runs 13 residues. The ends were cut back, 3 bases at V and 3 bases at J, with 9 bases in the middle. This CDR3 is CASSGDGDTEAFF. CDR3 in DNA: TGTGCCAGCAGCGGGGACGGGGACACTGAAGCTTTCTTT.

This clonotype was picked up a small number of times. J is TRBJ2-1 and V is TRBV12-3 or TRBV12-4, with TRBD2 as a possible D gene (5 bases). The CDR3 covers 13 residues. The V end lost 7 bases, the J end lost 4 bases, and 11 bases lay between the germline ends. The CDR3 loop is CASTGRRYNEQFF. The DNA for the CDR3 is TGTGCCAGCACCGGCAGGAGGTACAATGAGCAGTTCTTC.

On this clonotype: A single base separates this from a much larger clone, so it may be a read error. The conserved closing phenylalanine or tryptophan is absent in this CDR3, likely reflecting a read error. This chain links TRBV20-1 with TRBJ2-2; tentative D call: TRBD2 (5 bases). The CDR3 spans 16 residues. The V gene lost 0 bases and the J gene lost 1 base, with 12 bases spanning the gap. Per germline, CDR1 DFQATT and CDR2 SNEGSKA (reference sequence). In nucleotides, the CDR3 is TGCAGTGCTAGAGATGCGGGTCATCAGAACACCGGGGAGCTGTTTTCT. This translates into CSARDAGHQNTGELFS.

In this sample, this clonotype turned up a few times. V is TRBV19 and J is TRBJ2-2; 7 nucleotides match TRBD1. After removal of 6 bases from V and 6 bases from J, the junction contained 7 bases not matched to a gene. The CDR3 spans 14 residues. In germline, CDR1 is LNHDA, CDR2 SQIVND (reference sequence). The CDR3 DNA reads TGTGCCAGTAGGGATCGACAGGGTCCCGGGGAGCTGTTTTTT. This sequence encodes CASRDRQGPGELFF.

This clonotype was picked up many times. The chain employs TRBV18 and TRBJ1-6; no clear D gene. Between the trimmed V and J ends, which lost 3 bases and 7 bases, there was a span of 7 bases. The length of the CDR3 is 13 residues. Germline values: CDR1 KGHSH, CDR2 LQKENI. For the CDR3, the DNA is TGTGCCAGCTCACCTCAGGAAAATTCACCCCTCCACTTT. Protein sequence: CASSPQENSPLHF.